This T cell receptor beta chain was sequenced during a study of blood T cell repertoires in COVID-19. The overall study: Donors in the United States, Italy and Spain gave samples during acute or convalescent COVID-19. T cells, B-cell-depleted T cells, or PBMCs provided the cDNA or gDNA that served as material.

V was trimmed by 2 bases and J by 7 bases, leaving 6 bases between them. The germline gives CDR1 LGHDT, CDR2 YNNKEL (reference sequence). This CDR3 has 12 amino acids. Authors' data handling: Using reference gene primer amplification, nucleated cell counts were estimated. Measured with immunoSEQ multiplex PCR; TCRdb has only the in-frame clones, and not every one. Clone size and V and J calls were adopted from that table, with D and trimming inferred from the DNA. Of about 100,000 clones in the sample, about 82% were seen once. Sequences were obtained from peripheral blood. The rearrangement joins TRBV3-1 (or the pseudogene TRBV3-2) to TRBJ1-3; TRBD1 might be the D (5 bases). The TCR was taken from a middle-aged man with active or convalescent COVID-19. In DNA form, the CDR3 reads TGTGCCAGCAGCCAACGGGGGAACACCATATATTTT. Translating gives CASSQRGNTIYF.